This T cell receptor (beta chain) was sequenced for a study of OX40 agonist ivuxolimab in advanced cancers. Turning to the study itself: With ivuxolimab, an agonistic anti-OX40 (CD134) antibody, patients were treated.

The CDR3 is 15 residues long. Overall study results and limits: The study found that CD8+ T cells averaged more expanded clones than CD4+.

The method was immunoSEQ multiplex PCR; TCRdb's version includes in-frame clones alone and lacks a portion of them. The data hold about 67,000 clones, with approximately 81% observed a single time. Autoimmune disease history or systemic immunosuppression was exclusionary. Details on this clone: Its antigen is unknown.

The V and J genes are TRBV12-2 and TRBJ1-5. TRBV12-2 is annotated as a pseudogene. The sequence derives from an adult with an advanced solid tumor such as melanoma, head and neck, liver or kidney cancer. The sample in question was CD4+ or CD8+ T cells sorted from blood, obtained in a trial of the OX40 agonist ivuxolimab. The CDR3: CASRLIPPRDQPQHF. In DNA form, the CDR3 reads TGTGCAAGTCGCTTAATCCCCCCCCGGGATCAGCCCCAGCATTTT.